This record looks at one TCR beta chain sequence and its context. This may stem from a read error, because a much larger clone lies one nucleotide away. The source of the sample is a study of tumor-infiltrating lymphocytes in primary liver carcinoma. Trimming removed 8 bases at V and 7 bases at J, with 17 bases between. The CDR3 runs to 13 residues. Germline V gene data show CDR1 as MDHEN and CDR2 as SYDVKM. Germline DNA was also extracted, and blood RNA derived from unsorted whole blood. The template, approximately 500 ng total RNA, yielded TCR beta cDNA made with a constant-region primer. Libraries of TCR beta came from three nested multiplex PCR rounds with slightly modified ARM-PCR. Running 9 to 10 cycles apiece, the first two PCR rounds relied on TRBV1-TRBV30 forward primers together with a C-beta reverse primer. TCRdb reprocessed the multiplex PCR reads via MiXCR and lists one record per CDR3 protein. Here the sample spans 300,000 to 350,000 distinct CDR3 sequences, around 50% being singletons.

Sequencing was performed on peripheral blood. The receptor was isolated from a woman aged 30 to 39 with primary liver carcinoma and hepatitis B virus infection. The V call is TRBV28, the J call TRBJ2-5; D gene uncertain. For the CDR3, the DNA is TGTGCCAGCGGGTGGGGAACTCGTGGGACCCAGTACTTC. Translation: CASGWGTRGTQYF. Full variable domain (missing parts from reference TRBV28 and TRBJ2-5): DVKVTQSSRYLVKRTGEKVFLECVQDMDHENMFWYRQDPGLGLRLIYFSYDVKMKEKGDIPEGYSVSREKKERFSLILESASTNQTSMYLCASGWGTRGTQYFGPGTRLLVL.